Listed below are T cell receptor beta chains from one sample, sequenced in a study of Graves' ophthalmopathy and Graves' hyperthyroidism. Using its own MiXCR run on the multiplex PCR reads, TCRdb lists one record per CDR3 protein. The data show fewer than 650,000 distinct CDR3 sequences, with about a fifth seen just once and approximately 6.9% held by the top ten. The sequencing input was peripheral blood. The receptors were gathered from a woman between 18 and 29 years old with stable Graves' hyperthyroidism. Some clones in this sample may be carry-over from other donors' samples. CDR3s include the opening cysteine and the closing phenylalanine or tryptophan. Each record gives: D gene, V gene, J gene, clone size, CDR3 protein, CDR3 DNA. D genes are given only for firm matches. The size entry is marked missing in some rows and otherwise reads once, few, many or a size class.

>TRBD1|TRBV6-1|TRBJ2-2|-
CASSRPGQSGELFF
TGTGCCAGCAGTAGACCGGGACAGAGCGGGGAGCTGTTTTTT
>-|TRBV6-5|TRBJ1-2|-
CASSYSKQSFYGYTF
TGTGCCAGCAGTTACTCGAAACAGTCCTTCTATGGCTACACCTTC
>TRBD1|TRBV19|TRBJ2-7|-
CASSTNGQVGNYEQYF
TGTGCCAGTAGTACCAACGGACAGGTAGGCAACTACGAGCAGTACTTC
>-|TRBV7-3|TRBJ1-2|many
CASRPPYGDRDTNYGYTF
TGTGCCAGCAGACCTCCCTACGGTGACAGAGACACTAACTATGGCTACACCTTC
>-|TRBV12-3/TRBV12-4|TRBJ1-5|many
CASGAQGGNQPQHF
TGTGCCAGCGGCGCACAGGGAGGCAATCAGCCCCAGCATTTT
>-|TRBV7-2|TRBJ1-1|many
CASSFKGGNTEAFF
TGTGCCAGCAGCTTTAAGGGGGGGAACACTGAAGCTTTCTTT
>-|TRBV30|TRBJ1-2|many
CAWSVQEYGYTF
TGTGCCTGGAGTGTACAGGAATATGGCTACACCTTC
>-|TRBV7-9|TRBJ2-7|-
CASSPPTAYEQYF
TGTGCCAGCAGCCCACCCACAGCCTACGAGCAGTACTTC
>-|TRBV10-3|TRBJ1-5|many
CAISPTGTLQPQHF
TGTGCCATCAGTCCTACGGGAACCCTCCAGCCCCAGCATTTT
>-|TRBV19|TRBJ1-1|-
CASRWGHPNTEAFF
TGTGCCAGTAGATGGGGACACCCGAACACTGAAGCTTTCTTT
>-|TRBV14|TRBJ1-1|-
CASKSGHGFTIEAFF
TGTGCCAGCAAATCGGGCCATGGATTCACGATCGAAGCTTTCTTT
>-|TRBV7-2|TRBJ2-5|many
CASSLQTGPRGTQYF
TGTGCCAGCAGCTTACAGACAGGTCCTAGGGGGACCCAGTACTTC
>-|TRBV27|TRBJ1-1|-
CASSLAGMGEAFF
TGTGCCAGCAGTTTAGCGGGGATGGGGGAAGCTTTCTTT
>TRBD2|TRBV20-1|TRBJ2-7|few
CSAPRSGGLSSYEQYF
TGCAGTGCTCCCCGATCGGGGGGACTCAGCTCCTACGAGCAGTACTTC
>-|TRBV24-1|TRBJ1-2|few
CATSGDNYGYTF
TGTGCCACCAGTGGAGACAACTATGGCTACACCTTC
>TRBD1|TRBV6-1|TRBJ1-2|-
CASSEARTGYHYGYTF
TGTGCCAGCAGTGAAGCGAGGACAGGGTATCACTATGGCTACACCTTC
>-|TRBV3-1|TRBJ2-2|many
CASSQHRVGNTGELFF
TGTGCCAGCAGCCAACACAGGGTCGGGAACACCGGGGAGCTGTTTTTT
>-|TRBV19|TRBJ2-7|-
CASEGPFGYEQYF
TGTGCCAGCGAGGGCCCCTTCGGGTACGAGCAGTACTTC
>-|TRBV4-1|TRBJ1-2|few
CASSQSTGRTPTNYGYTF
TGCGCCAGCAGCCAATCCACCGGACGGACCCCTACTAACTATGGCTACACCTTC
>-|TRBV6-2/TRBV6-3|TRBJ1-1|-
CASSATGFNTEAFF
TGTGCCAGCAGTGCCACAGGGTTTAACACTGAAGCTTTCTTT
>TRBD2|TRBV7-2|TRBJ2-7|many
CASSRSGGVSYEQYF
TGTGCCAGCAGCCGTAGCGGGGGGGTCTCCTACGAGCAGTACTTC
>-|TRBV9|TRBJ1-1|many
CASSPAGLLFSEAFF
TGTGCCAGCAGCCCAGCGGGACTCCTCTTCAGTGAAGCTTTCTTT
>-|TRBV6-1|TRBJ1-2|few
CASTPDLTGDGYTF
TGTGCCAGCACCCCTGACCTGACTGGGGATGGCTACACCTTC
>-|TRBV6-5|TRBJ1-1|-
CASSYEGSLNTEAFF
TGTGCCAGCAGTTACGAGGGCAGCCTGAACACTGAAGCTTTCTTT
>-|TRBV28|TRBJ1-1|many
CASSLTGLAEAFF
TGTGCCAGCAGTTTGACAGGCTTAGCTGAAGCTTTCTTT
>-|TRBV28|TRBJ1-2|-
CASSLWENNYGYTF
TGTGCCAGCAGTTTATGGGAAAATAACTATGGCTACACCTTC
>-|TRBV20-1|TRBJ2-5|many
CSAPLFTRGQETQYF
TGCAGTGCACCATTGTTTACCCGGGGCCAAGAGACCCAGTACTTC
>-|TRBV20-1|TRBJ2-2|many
CSALGPGANTGELFF
TGCAGTGCCCTAGGACCCGGGGCGAACACCGGGGAGCTGTTTTTT
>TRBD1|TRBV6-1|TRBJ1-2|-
CASSDRGLFGYTF
TGTGCCAGCAGTGACAGGGGGCTTTTTGGCTACACCTTC
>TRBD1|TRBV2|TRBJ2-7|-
CASSGQGLPYEQYF
TGTGCCAGCAGTGGACAGGGGTTACCCTACGAGCAGTACTTC
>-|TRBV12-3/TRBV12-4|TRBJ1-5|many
CASSLTAGRAQPQHF
TGTGCCAGCAGTTTAACGGCAGGGAGAGCTCAGCCCCAGCATTTT
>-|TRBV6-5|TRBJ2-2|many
CASSYPGTNTGELFF
TGTGCCAGCAGTTACCCCGGGACAAACACCGGGGAGCTGTTTTTT
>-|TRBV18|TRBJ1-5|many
CASSPLGRDNQPQHF
TGTGCCAGCTCACCACTCGGACGGGATAATCAGCCCCAGCATTTT
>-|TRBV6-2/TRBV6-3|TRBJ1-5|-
CASSSPGAKPQHF
TGTGCCAGCAGTTCGCCAGGGGCCAAGCCCCAGCATTTT
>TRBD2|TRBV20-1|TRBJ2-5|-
CSARLSSGRTGETQYF
TGCAGTGCTAGGCTCTCTAGCGGGAGGACCGGGGAGACCCAGTACTTC
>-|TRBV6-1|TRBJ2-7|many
CASSHPSRSYEQYF
TGTGCCAGCAGTCATCCCAGCCGGAGCTACGAGCAGTACTTC
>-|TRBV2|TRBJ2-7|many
CASSDRNRNYEQYF
TGTGCCAGCAGTGACCGAAACAGAAACTACGAGCAGTACTTC
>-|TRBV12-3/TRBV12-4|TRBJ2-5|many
CASSFIPLGQETQYF
TGTGCCAGCAGTTTTATACCGCTCGGGCAAGAGACCCAGTACTTC
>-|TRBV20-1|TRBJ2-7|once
CSALGDSYEQYF
TGCAGTGCTCTAGGAGATAGCTACGAGCAGTACTTC
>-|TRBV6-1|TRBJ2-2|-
CASSGDTYTITGELFF
TGTGCCAGCAGTGGGGACACTTATACTATCACCGGGGAGCTGTTTTTT
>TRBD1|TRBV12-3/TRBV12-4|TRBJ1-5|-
CASSADRLSNQPQHF
TGTGCCAGCAGTGCGGACAGGTTAAGCAATCAGCCCCAGCATTTT
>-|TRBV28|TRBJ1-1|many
CASSFRGMNTEAFF
TGTGCCAGCAGTTTCCGGGGGATGAACACTGAAGCTTTCTTT
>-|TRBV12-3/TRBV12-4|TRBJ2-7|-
CASSWGDRGEQYF
TGTGCCAGCAGTTGGGGGGACAGAGGCGAGCAGTACTTC
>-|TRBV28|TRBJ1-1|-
CASSDPTTDEAFF
TGTGCCAGCAGTGACCCGACGACGGATGAAGCTTTCTTT